The TCR beta chain described here comes from a study of T cells after yellow fever vaccination. About the research overall: Fractions low in cell number were prepared with SMART-Seq v4 Ultra Low Input. Notes on the study in general: At approximately 96% for CD4 and 70% to 90% for CD8, most primary-vaccination clones showed up again after the booster.

On this clonotype itself: The antigen remains unidentified.

A single record per CDR3 protein comes from TCRdb applying MiXCR to the 5' RACE reads. The table shows some 390,000 distinct CDR3 sequences, with over 15% occurring only once. Germline values: CDR1 DFQATT, CDR2 SNEGSKA (reference sequence). The length of the CDR3 is 14 residues. Trimming took 5 bases from V and 1 from J; bases not matched to a gene: 5. This specimen was PBMCs, taken before the yellow fever booster vaccination. This receptor was obtained from a man between 18 and 29 years old who received the YFV17D yellow fever vaccine. This chain links TRBV20-1 with TRBJ2-3; 8 bases match TRBD2. The CDR3 DNA reads as TGCAGTGCTTCGAGCGGGAGCCGCACAGATACGCAGTATTTT. It translates to CSASSGSRTDTQYF.